The 16 T cell receptor beta chains below all came from one sample that was sequenced in a study of shared T cell receptors in the human thymus. Sequencing used immunoSEQ multiplex PCR; TCRdb keeps in-frame clones, though not all of them. The data contain 540,000 or so clones, 75% to 85% of them singletons. This sample was also put to use in a study of human thymus T cells.

Sequences were obtained from thymocytes. All receptors come from a boy under three years old with a congenital heart defect.

The chain recombines TRBV6-6 with TRBJ1-4, with TRBD1 matching 7 bases. This CDR3 comprises 14 residues. Germline V gene lookup returns CDR1 MNHNY and CDR2 SVGAGI (reference sequence). V was pared by 2 bases and J by 7 bases, with 4 bases of the junction left unmatched. CDR3 DNA sequence: TGTGCCAGCAGTTACAGGGGGCGCGGTGAAAAACTGTTTTTT. Its translation: CASSYRGRGEKLFF.

The table lists this clone with a few counts. Sequence at one end of the junction differs from germline and may be a read error. The chain uses TRBV20-1 and TRBJ2-3, with D unclear. Germline lookup yields CDR1 DFQATT and CDR2 SNEGSKA (reference sequence). The CDR3 contains 8 residues. The CDR3 sequence: CSAGDGYF. CDR3 nucleotide sequence: TGCAGTGCTGGAGACGGGTATTTT.

The rearrangement joins TRBV28 to TRBJ2-7; no clear D. CDR1 and CDR2 (germline): MDHEN, SYDVKM. The V end was cut by 5 bases, the J end by 7 bases, with 9 bases between. The CDR3 sequence is 11 residues long. CDR3: CASSLPGEQYF. Here the CDR3 DNA reads TGTGCCAGCAGTCTCCCAGGAGAGCAGTACTTC.

The chain joins TRBV7-9 to TRBJ2-7; possible D gene TRBD1, 7 bases. V shed 0 bases and J shed 0 bases, with 15 bases lying between them. Germline V gives CDR1 SEHNR, CDR2 FQNEAQ (reference sequence). The CDR3 is 17 amino acids. The CDR3 DNA reads TGTGCCAGCAGCTTAGCCGCCGGGCAGGGGGGCTCCTACGAGCAGTACTTC. Protein product: CASSLAAGQGGSYEQYF.

This rearrangement joins TRBV13 to TRBJ2-1; 12 positions agree with TRBD2. After removal of 5 bases from V and 8 bases from J, the junction contained 16 bases not matched to a gene. This CDR3 comprises 18 residues. CDR1 is PRHDT and CDR2 is FYEKMQ in the germline V gene (reference sequence). Here the CDR3 reads CASSPEGRGLAGQYEQFF. CDR3 coding DNA: TGTGCCAGCAGCCCCGAAGGGAGGGGACTAGCGGGCCAATATGAGCAGTTCTTC.

The rearrangement uses TRBV25-1 and TRBJ2-7, with 7 bases lining up with TRBD1. Germline assignment: CDR1 MGHDK and CDR2 SYGVNS. Unmatched junction bases numbered 7, after V lost 6 bases and J lost 2 bases. CDR3 length: 14 amino acids. CDR3 amino acids: CASRGDSPPYEQYF. The DNA of the CDR3 is TGTGCCAGCAGAGGGGACAGTCCCCCCTACGAGCAGTACTTC.

V is TRBV28 and J is TRBJ1-5; TRBD1 might be the D (5 bases). The germline V gene has CDR1 MDHEN and CDR2 SYDVKM. The CDR3 contains 18 residues. V was trimmed by 5 bases and J by 0 bases, leaving 20 bases between them. The CDR3 DNA reads as TGTGCCAGCAGTCCCGACGGACAAGCCCACTATAGCAATCAGCCCCAGCATTTT. It is translated as CASSPDGQAHYSNQPQHF.

CDR3 DNA: TGTGCCAGCAGCTTTGGACCAAAACTAGCGGGGAGATACGAGCAGTACTTC. Translating it yields CASSFGPKLAGRYEQYF. The rearrangement joins TRBV5-5 to TRBJ2-7; 10 positions match TRBD2. The V gene end was trimmed by 2 bases and the J gene end by 4 bases; junction bases not matched to a gene: 12. Germline CDR1 SGHKS, CDR2 YYEKEE (reference sequence). The CDR3 sequence is 17 residues long.

The chain combines TRBV6-5 with TRBJ1-2, with D maybe TRBD1 (6 bases). This CDR3 is built from 14 residues. Germline lookup yields CDR1 MNHEY and CDR2 SVGAGI. Trimming cost V 6 bases and J 0 bases, with 11 bases left between them. The CDR3 region has the DNA TGTGCCAGCAGCTTTACAGGGACTAACTATGGCTACACCTTC. Amino acid sequence: CASSFTGTNYGYTF.

This clone was found a few times. The chain links TRBV18 to TRBJ1-1, with 7 bases identical to TRBD1. V lost 3 bases to trimming and J lost 5 bases; unmatched junction nucleotides: 12. Germline V gives CDR1 KGHSH, CDR2 LQKENI. This CDR3 region has 16 residues. This CDR3 is CASSPTGPFVGTEAFF. The CDR3 DNA reads as TGTGCCAGCTCACCGACAGGGCCCTTTGTCGGGACTGAAGCTTTCTTT.

J is TRBJ2-7 and V is TRBV6-5; TRBD1 agrees at 10 bases. Germline assignment: CDR1 MNHEY and CDR2 SVGAGI. CDR3 length: 13 residues. The ends lost 7 bases at V and 6 bases at J; junction bases unmatched: 6. In DNA, the CDR3 is TGTGCCAGCATCCGGGACAGGGGCGTCGAGCAGTACTTC. Amino acid sequence: CASIRDRGVEQYF.

This chain uses TRBV4-3 with TRBJ1-1; D is undetermined. The CDR3 runs 13 residues. Deletions cut 5 bases from V and 1 base from J, with 8 bases between. Germline V gene data show CDR1 as LGHNA and CDR2 as YSLEER. In DNA form, the CDR3 reads TGCGCCAGCAGCATACGGGAGAACACTGAAGCTTTCTTT. This translates into CASSIRENTEAFF.

The chain joins TRBV14 to TRBJ2-3, with TRBD1 as a possible D gene (6 bases). This CDR3 region has 15 residues. The V end was cut by 0 bases, the J end by 2 bases, with 9 bases between. Per germline, CDR1 SGHDN and CDR2 FVKESK. The CDR3 loop is CASSQDQGHTDTQYF. DNA of the CDR3: TGTGCCAGCAGCCAAGATCAGGGACACACAGATACGCAGTATTTT.

The genes are TRBV30 and TRBJ2-5; TRBD1 agrees at 9 bases. Losses at the gene ends were 6 bases for V and 2 bases for J; bases not matched to a gene: 4. The CDR3 is made up of 13 amino acids. Per the germline V gene, CDR1 is GTSNPN and CDR2 is SVGIG (reference sequence). This CDR3 reads CACGTGRQETQYF. The CDR3 nucleotides are TGTGCCTGTGGGACAGGGCGGCAAGAGACCCAGTACTTC.

The chain has TRBV5-6 and TRBJ2-1; 10 bases agree with TRBD2. CDR3 length: 16 residues. Germline V CDR1 and CDR2: SGHDT, YYEEEE. Trimming removed 1 base from V and 6 bases from J; junction bases left unmatched: 7. CDR3 protein: CASSLRVSGGTNEQFF. As DNA, the CDR3 is TGTGCCAGCAGCTTGCGCGTTAGCGGGGGGACCAATGAGCAGTTCTTC.

The chain is built from TRBV7-3 and TRBJ1-1; 8 nucleotides match TRBD1. V trimming: 5 bases; J trimming: 3 bases; junction bases outside the gene matches: 20. From germline, CDR1 is SGHTA and CDR2 FQGTGA. This CDR3 comprises 19 residues. Written as DNA, the CDR3 is TGTGCCAGCAGCCCTACCCCTGAACGACAGGGGCCTCGATACACTGAAGCTTTCTTT. Its protein is CASSPTPERQGPRYTEAFF.